This TCR beta chain appears in the sequencing data of a study of monozygotic twins with inflammatory bowel disease. Regarding the study as a whole: Support was lacking for any single strong IBD-associated signal or clonotype. Especially where disease activity was present, IBD patients had fewer clonotypes in common with others than healthy twins did.

On this clonotype: No antigen is known for it.

The TCR libraries each used total RNA (about 4,000 ng per library). Via template switching, UMIs carrying a 6-nucleotide sample barcode were introduced. From the 5' RACE reads, TCRdb lists one entry per CDR3 protein and no DNA. The repertoire table contains hundreds of thousands of distinct CDR3 sequences. The germline CDR1 and CDR2 sequences are MNHEY and SMNVEV (reference sequence). This CDR3 spans 13 amino acids. This sequence was found in a human donor with ulcerative colitis or Crohn's disease, or a healthy co-twin of an affected twin (not recorded which). The chain carries TRBV27 and TRBJ2-1; TCRdb indicates TRBD1, and absent DNA this call remains unverified. Sequencing input: blood. The CDR3 loop reads CASSPGRVNEQFF.